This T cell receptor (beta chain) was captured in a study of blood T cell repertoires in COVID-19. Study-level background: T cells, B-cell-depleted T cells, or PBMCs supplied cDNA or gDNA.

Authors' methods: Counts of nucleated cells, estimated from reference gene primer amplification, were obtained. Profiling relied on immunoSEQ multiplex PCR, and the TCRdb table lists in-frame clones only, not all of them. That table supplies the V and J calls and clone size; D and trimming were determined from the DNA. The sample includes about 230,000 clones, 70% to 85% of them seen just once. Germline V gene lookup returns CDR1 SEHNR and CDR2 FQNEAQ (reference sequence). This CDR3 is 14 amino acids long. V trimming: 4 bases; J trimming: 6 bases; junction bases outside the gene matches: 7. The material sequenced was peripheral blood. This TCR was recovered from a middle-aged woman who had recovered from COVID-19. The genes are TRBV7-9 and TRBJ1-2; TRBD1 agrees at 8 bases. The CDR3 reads CASSWEGQGHGYTF. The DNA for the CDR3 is TGTGCCAGCAGCTGGGAAGGACAGGGACATGGCTACACCTTC.